Below, 17 T cell receptor beta chains from the same sample are listed, as sequenced in a study of glioma-infiltrating T cells. Using RNA template, CDR3s of TCR alpha and beta were amplified with iRepertoire arm-PCR. TCRdb re-analysed the multiplex PCR reads in MiXCR, keeping a single row per CDR3 protein. The data show under 200,000 distinct CDR3 sequences, about 31% seen once. The specimen sequenced was glioma tissue, nonneoplastic brain tissue, or PBMCs (not recorded which). These receptors were taken from a human donor with low-grade glioma or glioblastoma, undergoing nonglioma brain surgery, or in good health (not recorded which).

Regarding this clonotype: One end of the junction fails to match germline, which may point to a read error. The chain carries TRBV20-1 and TRBJ2-5; weak D call: TRBD1 (5 bases). Germline-derived CDR1 and CDR2 are DFQATT and SNEGSKA (reference sequence). This CDR3 region has 17 residues. The CDR3 DNA is TGCGGTGCTAGAGATGCCTACCGATCAGGGCGCCAAGAGACCCAGTACTTC. It yields the protein CGARDAYRSGRQETQYF.

This clonotype was counted many times. J is TRBJ2-5 and V is TRBV3-1; possibly TRBD2 for D (6 bases). Between the trimmed V and J ends, which lost 0 bases and 7 bases, there was a span of 12 bases. The CDR3 totals 14 residues. Germline lookup yields CDR1 LGHDT and CDR2 YNNKEL (reference sequence). CDR3 sequence: CASSQDSGGGTQYF. Here the CDR3 DNA reads TGTGCCAGCAGCCAAGATTCCGGGGGAGGGACCCAGTACTTC.

This chain uses TRBV5-4 with TRBJ2-7; D is possibly TRBD1 (5 bases). V lost 4 bases, J lost 6 bases, and 11 bases lay in between. Germline V gene data show CDR1 as SGHNT and CDR2 as YYREEE (reference sequence). The CDR3 sequence is 12 residues long. Here the CDR3 DNA reads TGTGCCAGCAGCCCCTGGGGCGGCGAGCAGTACTTC. Translating it yields CASSPWGGEQYF.

This clonotype was picked up many times. This chain joins TRBV2 and TRBJ2-1; 10 positions agree with TRBD1. This CDR3 is built from 15 residues. The germline gives CDR1 SNHLY, CDR2 FYNNEI. V trimming: 6 bases; J trimming: 3 bases; junction bases outside the gene matches: 5. DNA of the CDR3: TGTGCCAGCAGGGCCGGGACAGGGGTCTACAATGAGCAGTTCTTC. It specifies CASRAGTGVYNEQFF.

This clonotype was recorded at least ten times. V gene TRBV6-2 or TRBV6-3 combines with J gene TRBJ2-3, with D perhaps assigned TRBD1 or TRBD2 (5 bases each). This CDR3 has 15 amino acids. Germline lookup yields CDR1 MNHEY and CDR2 SVGEGT. The ends were cut back, 4 bases at V and 5 bases at J, with 16 bases in the middle. CDR3 in amino acids: CASSSLGTQGDTQYF. For the CDR3, the DNA is TGTGCCAGCAGTTCCTTAGGGACGCAGGGAGATACGCAGTATTTT.

Comments on this clonotype: This may be a read error, as it is one base from a much larger clone. This sequence joins TRBV19 and TRBJ2-7; possibly TRBD1 for D (5 bases). The CDR3 extends over 14 amino acids. Germline V gene data show CDR1 as LNHDA and CDR2 as SQIVND (reference sequence). For the CDR3, the DNA is TGTGCCATTAGTATGGTGACGGTCAGGGCGCGGCAGTACTTC. Its translation is CAISMVTVRARQYF.

The rearrangement uses TRBV7-6 and TRBJ2-7; 7 positions match TRBD1. Germline lookup yields CDR1 SGHVS and CDR2 FNYEAQ. J gave up 2 bases and V 5 bases, and 6 bases lay outside the gene matches. The CDR3 runs 14 residues. The DNA of the CDR3 is TGTGCCAGCAGCCCGTGGGACAGAGCCTACGAGCAGTACTTC. It translates to CASSPWDRAYEQYF.

About this clonotype: A much more abundant neighbour one base away suggests this may be a read error. The chain links TRBV4-1 to TRBJ2-5; D uncertain. The CDR3 has 15 amino acids. Germline CDR1 reads MGHRA; CDR2 reads YSYEKL. The CDR3 sequence: CASSQVIDVQETHYF. The CDR3, as DNA: TGCGCCAGCAGCCAAGTTATAGACGTACAAGAGACCCATTACTTC.

Notes on this clonotype: This may arise from a read error, as a much more abundant clone is one base away. The CDR3 nucleotides read TGTGCCAGCAGCCGGATTAAAGGGGGCTTGAGTGTAAGTCAGCCCCAGCATTTT. Its protein is CASSRIKGGLSVSQPQHF. The rearrangement uses TRBV14 and TRBJ1-5, with 7 positions matching TRBD1. Germline values: CDR1 SGHDN, CDR2 FVKESK. With 4 bases clipped from V and 6 bases from J, the junction kept 18 bases outside the gene matches. The CDR3 totals 18 residues.

This clonotype has ten or more counts. DNA of the CDR3: TGTGCCAGTAGTATATCGACTAGCAATGAGCAGTTCTTC. This codes for CASSISTSNEQFF. The J gene is TRBJ2-1, the V gene TRBV19; D may be TRBD2 (6 bases). V lost 2 bases and J lost 6, with 8 bases in between. The CDR3 is 13 amino acids. Germline CDR1 reads LNHDA; CDR2 reads SQIVND (reference sequence). Complete variable domain (other parts from reference TRBV19 and TRBJ2-1): DGGITQSPKYLFRKEGQNVTLSCEQNLNHDAMYWYRQDPGQGLRLIYYSQIVNDFQKGDIAEGYSVSREKKESFPLTVTSAQKNPTAFYLCASSISTSNEQFFGPGTRLTVL.

In this sample, this clonotype turned up a few times. V gene TRBV19 combines with J gene TRBJ2-1; 9 positions agree with TRBD2. The CDR3 has 12 amino acids. V shed 7 bases, J shed 9 bases, and the junction held 4 bases outside the gene matches. The germline gives CDR1 LNHDA, CDR2 SQIVND (reference sequence). Here the CDR3 reads CASTASGIEQFF. The CDR3 DNA follows: TGTGCCAGTACTGCTAGCGGGATTGAGCAGTTCTTC.

This clonotype has only a few counts. The rearrangement links TRBV19 to TRBJ2-7; D might be TRBD1 or TRBD2, each matching 5 bases. V was cut by 6 bases and J by 0 bases, with 9 bases left in between. Germline V lookup: CDR1 LNHDA, CDR2 SQIVND (reference sequence). CDR3 length: 13 amino acids. CDR3 amino acids: CASRGTDSYEQYF. CDR3 nucleotides: TGTGCCAGTAGAGGGACGGACTCCTACGAGCAGTACTTC.

This clonotype was detected a few times. V gene TRBV27 combines with J gene TRBJ2-7; D perhaps matches TRBD2 (5 bases). This CDR3 contains 16 residues. Per the germline V gene, CDR1 is MNHEY and CDR2 is SMNVEV (reference sequence). The germline V and J ends were trimmed by 5 bases and 1 base, with 18 bases remaining between them. The CDR3 spells CASSPVGERRSYEQYF. The CDR3 nucleotides read TGTGCCAGCAGTCCTGTTGGGGAGCGGAGATCCTACGAGCAGTACTTC.

The rearrangement links TRBV30 to TRBJ2-1; 11 nucleotides align to TRBD1. Per the germline V gene, CDR1 is GTSNPN and CDR2 is SVGIG (reference sequence). V trimming: 6 bases; J trimming: 6 bases; junction bases outside the gene matches: 7. CDR3 size: 14 residues. The CDR3 sequence: CACAQGTGGNEQFF. CDR3 in DNA: TGTGCCTGTGCGCAGGGGACAGGGGGCAATGAGCAGTTCTTC.

The chain is built from TRBV20-1 and TRBJ2-3, with 9 bases matching TRBD1. The trim removed 5 bases at V and 4 bases at J, leaving 10 bases unmatched. CDR1 is DFQATT, CDR2 SNEGSKA, per germline (reference sequence). The CDR3 contains 15 residues. CDR3 coding DNA: TGCAGTGCTGCTCAGGGGACAGGGTTTCCAGATACGCAGTATTTT. Residues: CSAAQGTGFPDTQYF.

A remark on this clonotype: This may come from a read error, since a much larger clone is one base off. The CDR3 spells CASSPGQATYNERFF. Written as DNA, the CDR3 is TGTGCCAGCAGTCCCGGACAGGCCACCTACAATGAGCGGTTCTTC. V is TRBV6-2 or TRBV6-3 and J is TRBJ2-1; the match to TRBD1 covers 7 bases. Per the germline V gene, CDR1 is MNHEY and CDR2 is SVGEGT. The CDR3 runs 15 residues.

The chain carries TRBV5-5 and TRBJ1-6, with 7 bases fitting TRBD1. Germline CDR1 reads SGHKS; CDR2 reads YYEKEE (reference sequence). Trimming at V came to 0 bases and at J to 7 bases, leaving 7 bases not matched to a gene. The CDR3 sequence is 16 residues long. The CDR3 is CASSLDRGPPNSPLHF. Written as DNA, the CDR3 is TGTGCCAGCAGCTTGGATAGGGGGCCACCGAATTCACCCCTCCACTTT.